This T cell receptor (beta chain) stems from a study of cytomegalovirus exposure and HLA in healthy donors. About the research overall: Ancestry clustering placed more than 65% of about 400 genotyped donors in the Caucasian-associated cluster.

Study findings and constraints: TCR beta V segments were, for the most part, productive about 87% or about 30% of the time in an earlier analysis.

A word on this clone: The target antigen is unknown.

Vbeta (60) and Jbeta (13) primers were used in the PCR. This table comes from immunoSEQ multiplex PCR, and its TCRdb copy is limited to in-frame clones, with some not included. The sample yields roughly 150,000 clones, around 82% seen once. Looked up from germline, CDR1 is SGHDT and CDR2 is YYEEEE. The CDR3 sequence is 13 residues long. The J segment lost 8 bases and the V segment lost 4 bases, leaving 8 bases of the junction unmatched. The chain uses TRBV5-6 and TRBJ1-2; 7 bases agree with TRBD1. The sample consisted of PBMCs. This receptor was identified in a woman aged 50 to 60 in good health and CMV-seropositive. The CDR3 is CASSLQGIEGYTF. The CDR3 bases are TGTGCCAGCAGCCTACAGGGGATTGAGGGCTACACCTTC.